Listed below are T cell receptor beta chains from one sample, sequenced in a study of blood T cell repertoires in COVID-19. TCRdb's table, derived via immunoSEQ multiplex PCR, lists solely in-frame clones and lacks some. Of about 200,000 clones in the sample, 65% to 90% were seen once. Source material: PBMCs or T cells enriched from blood (not recorded which). The receptors stem from a woman aged 40-49 years with acute COVID-19. CDR3s include the opening cysteine and the closing phenylalanine or tryptophan. D genes are given only for firm matches. Expanded clones are given a class, and other clones once, few, many or no size at all.

TRBJ2-6 | few | TRBV7-9 | . | TGTGCCAGCAGCCGCGGGACGGCCGGAAGTGGGGCCAACGTCCTGACTTTC | CASSRGTAGSGANVLTF
TRBJ2-7 | . | TRBV5-8 | TRBD1 | TGTGCCAGCAGCTTGGGGCCGACAGGGTCCTACGAGCAGTACTTC | CASSLGPTGSYEQYF
TRBJ1-1 | . | TRBV15 | . | TGTGCCACCAGCAGAGTGGGAGGGAACACTGAAGCTTTCTTT | CATSRVGGNTEAFF
TRBJ1-5 | . | TRBV5-8 | . | TGTGCCAGCAGCTCCCCAGGTTCACAGCCCCAGCATTTT | CASSSPGSQPQHF
TRBJ2-7 | . | TRBV28 | TRBD1 | TGTGCCAGCAGCCTTCCGACCCCGGGACAGGTCTACGAGCAGTACTTC | CASSLPTPGQVYEQYF
TRBJ2-6 | . | TRBV7-9 | . | TGTGCCAGCAGCATACAGGGCGGTGGGGCCAACGTCCTGACTTTC | CASSIQGGGANVLTF
TRBJ1-3 | . | TRBV30 | TRBD1 | TGTGCCTGGAGTGTGGGACAGAATTCTGGAAACACCATATATTTT | CAWSVGQNSGNTIYF
TRBJ1-6 | . | TRBV25-1 | TRBD1 | TGTGCCAGCAGTGGTCCCGGGACAGGGGTATCCTATAATTCACCCCTCCACTTT | CASSGPGTGVSYNSPLHF
TRBJ2-1 | . | TRBV5-1 | TRBD2 | TGCGCCAGCAGCTTAGCGGGAAGCTCCTACAATGAGCAGTTCTTC | CASSLAGSSYNEQFF
TRBJ2-3 | . | TRBV5-1 | TRBD2 | TGCGCCAGCAGCTTTTCCCGACTAGCGGCTAGCACAGATACGCAGTATTTT | CASSFSRLAASTDTQYF
TRBJ2-2 | . | TRBV9 | TRBD2 | TGTGCCAGCAGCCTGCGGACTAGCGGATCCGGGGAGCTGTTTTTT | CASSLRTSGSGELFF
TRBJ2-1 | . | TRBV4-1 | TRBD1 | TGCGCCAGCAGCCAAGCTCCGGGACAGGGTAATGAGCAGTTCTTC | CASSQAPGQGNEQFF
TRBJ2-3 | . | TRBV18 | . | TGTGCCAGCTCCTCTGGTCCGAGTGATACGCAGTATTTT | CASSSGPSDTQYF
TRBJ1-3 | . | TRBV12-3/TRBV12-4 | . | TGTGCCAGCAGTTTAGGTCTCCGTCACACCATATATTTT | CASSLGLRHTIYF
TRBJ2-1 | . | TRBV28 | TRBD2 | TGTGCCAGCAGCAATAGCGGGAGGGCCGTAGAGCAGTTCTTC | CASSNSGRAVEQFF
TRBJ1-2 | . | TRBV28 | . | TGTGTCAGCACCGCGAGCGAGGGAGGGGTCTATGGCTACACCTTC | CVSTASEGGVYGYTF
TRBJ2-3 | . | TRBV5-1 | . | TGCGCCAGCAGCTTGGAATTGGCCACAGATACGCAGTATTTT | CASSLELATDTQYF
TRBJ1-2 | . | TRBV2 | . | TGTGCCAGCCGAGTGTGGGGACAAGTACGCCCCACCTTC | CASRVWGQVRPTF
TRBJ2-1 | . | TRBV5-8 | TRBD2 | TGTGCCAGCAGGCCGAAAGAAATAGCGGGAGTGGCGTTCTTC | CASRPKEIAGVAFF
TRBJ2-7 | . | TRBV7-9 | . | TGTGCCAGCAGCGGTACTAGGAGCTCCTACGAGCAGTACTTC | CASSGTRSSYEQYF
TRBJ2-3 | once | TRBV6-1 | . | TGTGCCAGCAGTGAAGCGGGAAGGGGCGGACACACAGATACGCAGTATTTT | CASSEAGRGGHTDTQYF
TRBJ1-5 | once | TRBV24-1 | . | TGTGCCACCAGTGACCCGAACAGTAATCAGCCCCAGCATTTT | CATSDPNSNQPQHF
TRBJ2-5 | few | TRBV27 | TRBD2 | TGTGCCAGCAGCCCTAGCGGGAGTTATGGAGAGACCCAGTACTTC | CASSPSGSYGETQYF
TRBJ1-2 | . | TRBV6-5 | TRBD1 | TGTGCCAGCAGCTCCCTCGGACAGGGCAGTTATGGCTACACCTTC | CASSSLGQGSYGYTF
TRBJ1-3 | . | TRBV7-6 | TRBD1 | TGTGCCAGCAGCAGGGACAGGGGGGCTGGAAACACCATATATTTT | CASSRDRGAGNTIYF
TRBJ2-1 | . | TRBV3-1/TRBV3-2 | . | TGTGCCAGCAGCCAAGATCCCGGGACTTCCGGCAATGAGCAGTTCTTC | CASSQDPGTSGNEQFF
TRBJ2-3 | . | TRBV11-2 | TRBD2 | TGTGCCAGCAGCCCCTGGACTAGCGGGACAGATACGCAGTATTTT | CASSPWTSGTDTQYF